This TCR beta chain was observed in a study of shared clonotypes between healthy human individuals. Nashville, Tennessee was home to all donors, each a Caucasian adult. CCR7-negative CD45RA+ TemRA cells were pooled with CD45RO+ cells for CD8 memory. Comments on this clone: Its antigen is currently unknown.

Clones were read by immunoSEQ multiplex PCR, and TCRdb kept only the in-frame ones, dropping some. This table has around 370,000 clones, about 96% appearing once. The germline gives CDR1 SNHLY, CDR2 FYNNEI. The CDR3 runs to 15 residues. Trimming cost V 0 bases and J 2 bases, with 8 bases left between them. Notes on the study in general: Sharing across four donors was highest in naive CD4 (approximately 5%) and lowest in memory CD8 (around 0.4%). Exclusively blood specimens were collected; tissue repertoires likely differ.

V usage is TRBV2 and J usage is TRBJ2-1; D is ambiguous. The receptor was derived from a man under 40 in good health. Sequenced sample: memory CD8+ T cells sorted from blood. The subset is: CD45RO+ cells pooled with CCR7-negative TemRA cells. CDR3: CASSEAVRTYNEQFF. In DNA, the CDR3 is TGTGCCAGCAGTGAAGCGGTAAGAACCTACAATGAGCAGTTCTTC.